A selection of T cell receptor beta chains follows, all from one sample in a study of tumor-infiltrating lymphocytes in oesophageal squamous cell carcinoma. TCRdb reprocessed the PCR reads via MiXCR and lists one record per CDR3 protein. The repertoire holds roughly 20,000 distinct CDR3 sequences, 36% seen once, with roughly an eighth in the top ten. Sequencing was carried out using esophageal tumor tissue. Receptors originate from a male donor with esophageal squamous cell carcinoma. Both conserved end residues are part of each CDR3. D genes are given only for firm matches. Clone size is given for some rows only: seen once, a few or many times, or a class if the clone is expanded.

CDR3 DNA,CDR3 protein,J gene,D gene,clone size,V gene
TGTGCCAGCAGCTTAGCAGGAACCCAAGAGACCCAGTACTTC,CASSLAGTQETQYF,TRBJ2-5,NA,many,TRBV7-8
TGTGCCAGCAGCTCAAACGTAGGGATCTCCTACGAGCAGTACTTC,CASSSNVGISYEQYF,TRBJ2-7,NA,medium-sized,TRBV7-2
TGTGCCAGCAGCTTAGTCGGAAGAGATACGCAGTATTTT,CASSLVGRDTQYF,TRBJ2-3,NA,NA,TRBV11-3
TGCAGTGCTAGAGAGACAGGGGATCAGCCCCAGCATTTT,CSARETGDQPQHF,TRBJ1-5,TRBD1,many,TRBV20-1
TGCGCCAGCAGCTTGGAACAGGGGGCTTACGAGCAGTACTTC,CASSLEQGAYEQYF,TRBJ2-7,TRBD1,few,TRBV5-1
TGTGCCAGCAGCTTGCAAGACCAAGAGACCCAGTACTTC,CASSLQDQETQYF,TRBJ2-5,NA,many,TRBV5-8
TGTGCTAGTGGTTTGTCTGGGGAGCTGTTTTTT,CASGLSGELFF,TRBJ2-2,NA,few,TRBV12-5
TGCGCCAGCAGCTTGGGGTTAGGGAATGATTCACCCCTCCACTTT,CASSLGLGNDSPLHF,TRBJ1-6,NA,NA,TRBV5-1
TGTGCCAGCAGCCCACAGGGACTAGCGGAGTCCAATGAGCAGTTCTTC,CASSPQGLAESNEQFF,TRBJ2-1,TRBD2,NA,TRBV7-2
TGTGCTAGTGCCCCAGGGGGCTCCTTACAAGAGACCCAGTACTTC,CASAPGGSLQETQYF,TRBJ2-5,TRBD1,medium-sized,TRBV12-5
TGTGCCAGCAGCCAAGATCGTTCCTACGAGCAGTACTTC,CASSQDRSYEQYF,TRBJ2-7,NA,few,TRBV3-1
TGTGCCTGGAGTGCTAATTCACCCCTCCACTTT,CAWSANSPLHF,TRBJ1-6,NA,few,TRBV30
TGCGCCAGCAGCTTGGTTAGCGGGAGCATTTACGAGCAGTACTTC,CASSLVSGSIYEQYF,TRBJ2-7,TRBD2,medium-sized,TRBV5-1
NA,CASSSGTETYEQYFGPGGPETQYF,TRBJ1-2,NA,NA,TRBV7-2
TGTGCCAGCAGCTCGGACAGTTCCTACGAGCAGTACTTC,CASSSDSSYEQYF,TRBJ2-7,NA,NA,TRBV7-2
TGTGCCAGCAGTGAACAAGCCGCCAACTCTGGAAACACCATATATTTT,CASSEQAANSGNTIYF,TRBJ1-3,NA,NA,TRBV6-1
TGTGCCAGCAGCGCACAACAGGGGGCTGAAGCTTTCTTT,CASSAQQGAEAFF,TRBJ1-1,TRBD1,many,TRBV7-3
TGCGCCAGCAGCTTGAGCGGAGCTAGCACAGATACGCAGTATTTT,CASSLSGASTDTQYF,TRBJ2-3,NA,few,TRBV5-1
TGTGCCAGCAGGGGACTAGCGGGTGGGGATACGCAGTATTTT,CASRGLAGGDTQYF,TRBJ2-3,TRBD2,few,TRBV7-2
TGTGCCAGCAGCCGATGGGACAGGGGGAAAGAGACCCAGTACTTC,CASSRWDRGKETQYF,TRBJ2-5,TRBD1,NA,TRBV12-3/TRBV12-4
TGCGCCAGCAGTCCGGGACTCGACCGAGAGACCCAGTACTTC,CASSPGLDRETQYF,TRBJ2-5,NA,many,TRBV5-1
NA,CASGRGGREFLRAVLRF,TRBJ2-6,NA,NA,TRBV12-5
TGTGCCAGCAGCCTGGGTTTGGGGTACCAAGAGACCCAGTACTTC,CASSLGLGYQETQYF,TRBJ2-5,NA,NA,TRBV7-6
TGTGCCAGCAGCTTAGTAGGGACAAAGGGGAACTATGGCTACACCTTC,CASSLVGTKGNYGYTF,TRBJ1-2,NA,NA,TRBV7-6
TGTGCCAGCAGCTTAGGGGGTACCGGCTCCTACGAGCAGTACTTC,CASSLGGTGSYEQYF,TRBJ2-7,NA,NA,TRBV7-4
TGTGCCAGCAGCTCTACAGGGGGTTTCAACTATGGCTACACCTTC,CASSSTGGFNYGYTF,TRBJ1-2,TRBD1,large,TRBV11-2
TGTGCCAGCAGCTTAGAAGCAGAAACCTACAATGAGCAGTTCTTC,CASSLEAETYNEQFF,TRBJ2-1,NA,NA,TRBV7-2
TGTGCCAGTAGCTCGGGAGGAAACACCATATATTTT,CASSSGGNTIYF,TRBJ1-3,NA,NA,TRBV19
TGTGCCAGCAGTTTATTACAGGGGGCGCGGGAGCAGTACTTC,CASSLLQGAREQYF,TRBJ2-7,TRBD1,NA,TRBV28
TGTGCCAGCAGTTACTTCACCGGGACAGGGGTATACAATGAGCAGTTCTTC,CASSYFTGTGVYNEQFF,TRBJ2-1,TRBD1,few,TRBV6-8
TGTGCCAGTAGAATTAGGATGAACACTGAAGCTTTCTTT,CASRIRMNTEAFF,TRBJ1-1,NA,many,TRBV19
TGTGCCAGCAGTTTCGCCAGGAACACTGAAGCTTTCTTT,CASSFARNTEAFF,TRBJ1-1,NA,medium-sized,TRBV12-3/TRBV12-4
TGTGCCACCAGTGACGAATGGGGGGGGCTTGGGGAGCTGTTTTTT,CATSDEWGGLGELFF,TRBJ2-2,NA,NA,TRBV24-1
TGTGCCAGCAGTTTTTGGCGTAGCACCGGGGAGCTGTTTTTT,CASSFWRSTGELFF,TRBJ2-2,NA,NA,TRBV6-1
TGTGCCAGCGAGACTAGCGGGGCCCTCGAGCAGTACTTC,CASETSGALEQYF,TRBJ2-7,TRBD2,many,TRBV7-9
TGTGCCAGCAGCTTGTTTGAAGCGGTTCTCGAGACCCAGTACTTC,CASSLFEAVLETQYF,TRBJ2-5,NA,few,TRBV7-8
TGTGCCATCAGTGAGGAGACAACCGGGGGGCAGTTCTTC,CAISEETTGGQFF,TRBJ2-1,NA,NA,TRBV10-3
TGCGCCAGCAGCTTCTCTTTCTCTGGGGCCAACGTCCTGACTTTC,CASSFSFSGANVLTF,TRBJ2-6,NA,NA,TRBV5-1
TGTGCCAGCAGCTTGGAGGGAAGTGAGCAGTTCTTC,CASSLEGSEQFF,TRBJ2-1,NA,once,TRBV7-2
TGCGCCAGCACTCCGCTACAGGGGGCAGAAAGCGAGCAGTACTTC,CASTPLQGAESEQYF,TRBJ2-7,TRBD1,many,TRBV5-1
TGCAGTGCTGCACAGGGAGACTTAGCTTTCTTT,CSAAQGDLAFF,TRBJ1-1,NA,NA,TRBV20-1
TGTGCCACCATTTCGGGGTTCAGGGCCCGGGGTGAAGCTTTCTTT,CATISGFRARGEAFF,TRBJ1-1,NA,many,TRBV19
TGTGCCAGCACTATGGGGGGCGTTTACAATGAGCAGTTCTTC,CASTMGGVYNEQFF,TRBJ2-1,NA,NA,TRBV7-9
TGTGCCAGCAGCTCTCGGGCAGAAGCTAACTATGGCTACACCTTC,CASSSRAEANYGYTF,TRBJ1-2,NA,many,TRBV11-2
TGTGCCATCAGTATAGGGACAGGGGTGAACTATGGCTACACCTTT,CAISIGTGVNYGYTF,TRBJ1-6,TRBD1,NA,TRBV10-3
TGCAGTGCTAGAGATTTTAGACTAGCGGGGTCCTACAATGAGCAGTTCTTC,CSARDFRLAGSYNEQFF,TRBJ2-1,TRBD2,NA,TRBV20-1
TGTGCCAGCAGCGTAGGGACAGGGGAGACCTACGAGCAGTACTTC,CASSVGTGETYEQYF,TRBJ2-7,TRBD1,few,TRBV9
TGTGCCAGCAGGCTGACAGTTAACTATGGCTACACCTTC,CASRLTVNYGYTF,TRBJ1-2,NA,NA,TRBV6-6
TGTGCCAGCAGCTCCTATACGACAGGGATGGGGACTGAAGCTTTCTTT,CASSSYTTGMGTEAFF,TRBJ1-1,TRBD1,medium-sized,TRBV7-2
TGCGCCAGCAGCTTCGGGGGGGGCCGGGGCTACACCTTC,CASSFGGGRGYTF,TRBJ1-2,NA,many,TRBV5-4
TGTGCCAGCAGTTTACGGGGCTACGAGCAGTACTTC,CASSLRGYEQYF,TRBJ2-7,NA,medium-sized,TRBV28
TGTGCCAGCAGCTCCGACATACAAGAGACCCAGTACTTC,CASSSDIQETQYF,TRBJ2-5,NA,NA,TRBV7-8
TGCGCCAGCAGCTTCGCGGGGGGTGGGGCCAACGTCCTGACTTTC,CASSFAGGGANVLTF,TRBJ2-6,TRBD2,many,TRBV4-1
TGCGCCAGCAGCTTCCTCCCCGGGACGAACACCGGGGAGCTGTTTTTT,CASSFLPGTNTGELFF,TRBJ2-2,NA,NA,TRBV5-1
TGCAGCGTTTCTAATCCGGGACAGGGAACTGAAGCTTTCTTT,CSVSNPGQGTEAFF,TRBJ1-1,TRBD1,few,TRBV29-1
TGTGCCACCAGCTCTGAGATTAATGAAAAACTGTTTTTT,CATSSEINEKLFF,TRBJ1-4,NA,NA,TRBV15
TGTGCCAGCAGGGTGGGGACATTCCAAGAGCAGTACTTC,CASRVGTFQEQYF,TRBJ2-7,NA,many,TRBV12-3/TRBV12-4
TGTGCCAGCAGTTACAGGGACACCAGTCGGGGTGGCTACACCTTC,CASSYRDTSRGGYTF,TRBJ1-2,NA,few,TRBV6-6
TGTGCCAGCAGCCCCCCTGGGGGGGTGCAGTACTTC,CASSPPGGVQYF,TRBJ2-7,TRBD2,NA,TRBV11-2
TGTGCCAGCAGAGAGACAGGGTTCAATGAGCAGTTCTTC,CASRETGFNEQFF,TRBJ2-1,TRBD1,NA,TRBV6-2/TRBV6-3